Below are 24 T cell receptor beta chains sequenced from a single sample in a study of CD4 and CD8 cells across lung adenocarcinoma regions. One entry per CDR3 protein results from TCRdb running MiXCR on the PCR reads. The sample carries approximately 20,000 distinct CDR3 sequences, 46% recorded once. The sample consisted of CD4+ T cells from the margin of a lung tumor. These receptors were taken from a male donor with lung adenocarcinoma. The CD4 and CD8 labels of this study may be unreliable.

This clonotype is categorized as medium-sized (0.01 to 0.1%). V is TRBV6-5 and J is TRBJ2-5; TRBD1 is a possible D gene (6 bases). Germline CDR1 MNHEY, CDR2 SVGAGI. This CDR3 is built from 16 residues. V lost 0 bases and J lost 0, with 11 bases in between. The CDR3 sequence is CASSYSSRGYQETQYF. CDR3 coding DNA: TGTGCCAGCAGTTACTCGAGCAGGGGATACCAAGAGACCCAGTACTTC.

As DNA, the CDR3 is TGTGCCAGCAGTTCCAGGACAGGGAACCAAGAGACCCAGTACTTC. This encodes CASSSRTGNQETQYF. This chain uses TRBV12-3 or TRBV12-4 with TRBJ2-5; 8 bases agree with TRBD1. This CDR3 contains 15 residues. V dropped 4 bases and J dropped 0; count of bases not matched to a gene: 4.

The chain links TRBV6-5 to TRBJ2-5; 9 nucleotides match TRBD1. Gene TRBJ2-7 matches the end of the DNA better, so the J call may be wrong. The CDR3 length is 14 residues. In germline, CDR1 is MNHEY, CDR2 SVGAGI. The CDR3 loop reads CASSYSGQGGEQYF. As DNA, the CDR3 is TGTGCCAGCAGTTACTCGGGACAGGGAGGCGAGCAGTACTTC.

By frequency in the sample, this clonotype is medium-sized. The junction departs from germline at one end; a sequencing error may be responsible. V is TRBV6-5 and J is TRBJ1-2, with D unresolved. Germline V gene lookup returns CDR1 MNHEY and CDR2 SVGAGI. The CDR3 loop spans 16 amino acids. The CDR3 sequence is CASSNSGARLNYGYTF. The CDR3 DNA reads TGTGCCAGCAGTAACTCAGGAGCCAGACTAAACTATGGCTACACCTTC.

This clonotype showed up many times. V usage is TRBV6-1 and J usage is TRBJ2-2, with 10 bases lining up with TRBD2. After removal of 6 bases from V and 1 base from J, the junction contained 5 bases not matched to a gene. This CDR3 region has 16 residues. Germline assignment: CDR1 MNHNS and CDR2 SASEGT. The CDR3 nucleotides read TGTGCCAGCAGACCGGGACTAGCGCTGAACACCGGGGAGCTGTTTTTT. Its translation: CASRPGLALNTGELFF.

This clonotype was counted only a few times. V and J are TRBV20-1 and TRBJ2-3; TRBD1 matches 9 bases. After removal of 5 bases from V and 4 bases from J, the junction contained 13 bases not matched to a gene. Germline V gene sequence: CDR1 DFQATT, CDR2 SNEGSKA (reference sequence). CDR3 length: 16 amino acids. The CDR3 bases are TGCAGTGCTTTTGCTTTGGGACAGGGAGATTCAGATACGCAGTATTTT. It translates to CSAFALGQGDSDTQYF.

The V and J genes are TRBV6-5 and TRBJ2-5; D might be TRBD1 (5 bases). The CDR3 consists of 15 residues. The germline V gene has CDR1 MNHEY and CDR2 SVGAGI. Between the trimmed V and J ends, which lost 0 bases and 4 bases, there was a span of 12 bases. The CDR3 here is CASSYSGRAGETQYF. The CDR3 DNA reads TGTGCCAGCAGTTACTCGGGCAGGGCCGGAGAGACCCAGTACTTC.

The gene calls are TRBV6-1 and TRBJ2-5; D tentatively reads TRBD1 or TRBD2 (5 bases each). The V gene lost 8 bases and the J gene lost 5 bases, with 12 bases spanning the gap. Germline CDR1 and CDR2: MNHNS and SASEGT. This CDR3 contains 12 residues. This chain's CDR3 is CASSAWGETQYF. In DNA form, the CDR3 reads TGTGCCAGCTCCGCCTGGGGGGAGACCCAGTACTTC.

This rearrangement joins TRBV27 to TRBJ1-6; the D gene is possibly TRBD1 (5 bases). In germline, CDR1 is MNHEY, CDR2 SMNVEV (reference sequence). V shed 1 base and J shed 7 bases, with 14 bases lying between them. The CDR3 is 16 residues long. The CDR3 nucleotides read TGTGCCAGCAGTTTATGGGCGGGGCTGGCGAATTCACCCCTCCACTTT. Its protein is CASSLWAGLANSPLHF.

The sample holds a few counts of this clonotype. The chain combines TRBV10-3 with TRBJ2-1; tentative D call: TRBD2 (7 bases). Per the germline V gene, CDR1 is ENHRY and CDR2 is SYGVKD. This CDR3 spans 14 amino acids. Between the trimmed V and J ends, which lost 4 bases and 6 bases, there was a span of 13 bases. The CDR3 is CAISVGEGGNEQFF. DNA of the CDR3: TGTGCCATCAGTGTCGGGGAGGGGGGCAATGAGCAGTTCTTC.

V gene TRBV6-1 combines with J gene TRBJ2-1; 9 nucleotides match TRBD1. Looked up from germline, CDR1 is MNHNS and CDR2 is SASEGT. This CDR3 is built from 14 residues. Trimming cost V 4 bases and J 8 bases; bases outside gene matches: 6. The CDR3 region is CASSVPGDRDEQFF. CDR3 bases: TGTGCCAGCAGTGTCCCGGGGGACAGGGATGAGCAGTTCTTC.

This chain links TRBV5-1 with TRBJ2-3; the D call may be TRBD1 or TRBD2 (5 bases each). Germline V lookup: CDR1 SGHRS, CDR2 YFSETQ. This CDR3 has 16 amino acids. Trimming removed 0 bases at V and 6 bases at J, with 17 bases between. The CDR3 DNA reads TGCGCCAGCAGCTTGGCCGGGTGGAAGGGGAGCGATACGCAGTATTTT. Translated, it gives CASSLAGWKGSDTQYF.

This clonotype was seen repeatedly, ten times or more. This rearrangement joins TRBV6-5 to TRBJ1-3; TRBD1 might be the D (6 bases). The CDR3 totals 16 residues. The V end lost 5 bases, the J end lost 0 bases, and 14 bases lay between the germline ends. Germline lookup yields CDR1 MNHEY and CDR2 SVGAGI. The CDR3 DNA is TGTGCCAGCAGTCCCTCCGGGACATCCTCTGGAAACACCATATATTTT. Amino acids: CASSPSGTSSGNTIYF.

This clonotype is classed as medium-sized. V is TRBV6-5 and J is TRBJ1-3, with 8 bases identical to TRBD1. Germline V gene data show CDR1 as MNHEY and CDR2 as SVGAGI. This CDR3 has 17 amino acids. The V gene end was trimmed by 2 bases and the J gene end by 3 bases; junction bases not matched to a gene: 9. The CDR3 region is CASSYGSAGGGGNTIYF. The CDR3 DNA reads TGTGCCAGCAGTTACGGGAGCGCAGGGGGCGGTGGAAACACCATATATTTT.

This clonotype was found a few times. CDR3 coding DNA: TGTGCCAGCAGCCCTAGGACTAGCTTCTCAGATACGCAGTATTTT. Protein: CASSPRTSFSDTQYF. This chain joins TRBV6-1 and TRBJ2-3, with 8 bases fitting TRBD2. The CDR3 runs to 15 residues. V gave up 6 bases and J gave up 4 bases; unmatched junction bases: 9. The germline gives CDR1 MNHNS, CDR2 SASEGT.

The chain joins TRBV10-2 to TRBJ2-4; D perhaps matches TRBD2 (5 bases). The CDR3 totals 14 residues. CDR1 and CDR2 from the germline V gene are WSHSY and SAAADI. With 6 bases removed from V and 13 bases from J, the gap between germline ends came to 22 bases. This chain's CDR3 is CASRRVAAKDMQYF. The CDR3 DNA follows: TGCGCCAGCAGGCGGGTGGCAGCCAAAGATATGCAGTACTTC.

CDR3 sequence: CAISEGSGRNYEQFF. Written as DNA, the CDR3 is TGTGCCATCAGTGAGGGTAGCGGGAGGAACTACGAGCAGTTCTTC. The gene calls are TRBV10-3 and TRBJ2-1; 10 bases align to TRBD2. Trimming removed 2 bases from V and 10 bases from J; junction bases left unmatched: 8. Looked up from germline, CDR1 is ENHRY and CDR2 is SYGVKD. The CDR3 extends over 15 amino acids.

Comment on this clonotype: One end of the junction is discordant with germline, which a read error may explain. This chain connects TRBV6-5 to TRBJ2-3, with TRBD1 identical over 8 bases. The CDR3 has 15 amino acids. Germline assignment: CDR1 MNHEY and CDR2 SVGAGI. CDR3 loop: CASSYTGGWTDTQYF. As DNA, the CDR3 is TGTGCCAGCAGTTACACAGGGGGTTGGACAGATACCCAGTATTTT.

Notes on this clonotype: The junction and the germline gene differ at one end; a read error may be behind it. This rearrangement joins TRBV5-1 to TRBJ1-5; no reliable D call. The V gene's germline CDR1 is SGHRS and CDR2 YFSETQ. This CDR3 is 13 amino acids long. CDR3 amino acids: CASSLFGNQPHHF. Here the CDR3 DNA reads TGCGCCAGCAGCTTGTTTGGGAATCAGCCCCACCATTTT.

J is TRBJ1-2 and V is TRBV6-1; possible D gene TRBD1, 6 bases. The CDR3 runs 12 residues. Germline CDR1 and CDR2: MNHNS and SASEGT. The ends were cut back, 6 bases at V and 4 bases at J, with 9 bases in the middle. CDR3 residues: CASSRGGYGYTF. The CDR3 region has the DNA TGTGCCAGCAGCAGGGGAGGCTATGGCTACACCTTC.

In this sample, this clonotype turned up once. The junction does not match germline at one end; this may be a read error. This chain uses TRBV6-4 with TRBJ2-5; 7 nucleotides align to TRBD2. Per germline, CDR1 MRHNA and CDR2 SNTAGT. The CDR3 totals 15 residues. For the CDR3, the DNA is TGTGCCAGCAGTGACGGGAGCGGGAACCCAGATACCCAGTATTTC. Residues: CASSDGSGNPDTQYF.

The V and J genes are TRBV6-1 and TRBJ2-3; D possibly matches TRBD1 or TRBD2 (5 bases each). Germline CDR1 reads MNHNS; CDR2 reads SASEGT. CDR3 length equals 15 residues. The V and J ends lost 6 bases and 6 bases respectively, with 19 bases between them. The CDR3 bases are TGTGCCAGCAGGAGGGACCCCGCCAGGTTTGATACGCAGTATTTT. This sequence encodes CASRRDPARFDTQYF.

This clonotype occurred many times. The chain uses TRBV27 and TRBJ1-1; D is undetermined. The germline gives CDR1 MNHEY, CDR2 SMNVEV (reference sequence). There are 14 residues in the CDR3. The V end lost 3 bases, the J end lost 4 bases, and 12 bases lay between the germline ends. As DNA, the CDR3 is TGTGCCAGCAGTTTTAATCCGTCAAGCACTGAAGCTTTCTTT. As protein: CASSFNPSSTEAFF.

This clonotype was detected only a few times. The chain recombines TRBV10-2 with TRBJ2-2; D remains ambiguous. Germline V gene sequence: CDR1 WSHSY, CDR2 SAAADI. The length of the CDR3 is 15 residues. V dropped 2 bases and J dropped 7 bases, with 14 bases sitting between them. This CDR3 reads CASSEAVPEGGELFF. The CDR3 DNA reads as TGCGCCAGCAGTGAGGCCGTACCTGAAGGCGGGGAGCTGTTTTTT.